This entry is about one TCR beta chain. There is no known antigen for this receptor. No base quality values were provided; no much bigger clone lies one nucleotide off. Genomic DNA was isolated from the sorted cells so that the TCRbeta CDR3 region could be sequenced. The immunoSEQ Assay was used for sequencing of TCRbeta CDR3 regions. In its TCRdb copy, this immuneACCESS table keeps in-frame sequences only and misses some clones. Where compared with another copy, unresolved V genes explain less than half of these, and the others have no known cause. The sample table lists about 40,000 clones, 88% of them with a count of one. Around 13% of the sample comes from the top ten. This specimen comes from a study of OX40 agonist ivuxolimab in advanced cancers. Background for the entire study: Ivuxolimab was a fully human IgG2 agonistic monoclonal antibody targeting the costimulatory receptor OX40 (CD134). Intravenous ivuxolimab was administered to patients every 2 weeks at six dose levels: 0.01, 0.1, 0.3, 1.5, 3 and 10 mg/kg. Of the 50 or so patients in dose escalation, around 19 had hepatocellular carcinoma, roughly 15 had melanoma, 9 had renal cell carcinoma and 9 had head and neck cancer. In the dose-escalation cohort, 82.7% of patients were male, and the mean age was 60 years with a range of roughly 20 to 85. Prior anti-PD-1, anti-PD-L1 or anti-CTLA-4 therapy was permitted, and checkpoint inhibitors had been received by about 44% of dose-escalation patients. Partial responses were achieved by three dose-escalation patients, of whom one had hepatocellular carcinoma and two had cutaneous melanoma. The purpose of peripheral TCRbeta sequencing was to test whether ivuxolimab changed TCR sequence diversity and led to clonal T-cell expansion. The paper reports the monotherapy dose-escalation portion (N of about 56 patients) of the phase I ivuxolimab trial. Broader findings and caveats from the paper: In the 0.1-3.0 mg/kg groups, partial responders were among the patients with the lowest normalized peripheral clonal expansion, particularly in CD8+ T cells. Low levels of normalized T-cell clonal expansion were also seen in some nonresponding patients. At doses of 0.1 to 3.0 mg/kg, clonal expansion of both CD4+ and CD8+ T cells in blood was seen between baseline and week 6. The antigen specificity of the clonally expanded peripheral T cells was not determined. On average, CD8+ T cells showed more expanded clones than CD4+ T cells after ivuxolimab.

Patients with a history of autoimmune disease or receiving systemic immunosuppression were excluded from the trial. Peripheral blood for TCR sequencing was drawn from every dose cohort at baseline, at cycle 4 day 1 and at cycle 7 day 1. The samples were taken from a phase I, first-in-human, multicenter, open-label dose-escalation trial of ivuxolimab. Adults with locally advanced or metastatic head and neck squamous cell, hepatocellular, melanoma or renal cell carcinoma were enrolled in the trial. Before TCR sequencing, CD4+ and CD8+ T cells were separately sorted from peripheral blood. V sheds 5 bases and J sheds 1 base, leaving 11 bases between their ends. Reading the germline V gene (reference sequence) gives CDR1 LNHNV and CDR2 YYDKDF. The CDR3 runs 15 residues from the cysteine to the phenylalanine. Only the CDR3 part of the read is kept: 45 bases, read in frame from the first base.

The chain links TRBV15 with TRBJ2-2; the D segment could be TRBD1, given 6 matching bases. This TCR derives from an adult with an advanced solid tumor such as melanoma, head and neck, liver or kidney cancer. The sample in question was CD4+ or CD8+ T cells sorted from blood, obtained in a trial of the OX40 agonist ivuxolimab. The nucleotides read TGTGCCACCAGCCCCCGAGGGGGGAACACCGGGGAGCTGTTTTTT. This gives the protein CATSPRGGNTGELFF.